This TCR beta chain originates from a study of shared clonotypes between healthy human individuals. Study-level background: Used for every donor were three CD4 naive, three CD4 memory, two CD8 naive and one CD8 memory plate.

Libraries were prepared by immunoSEQ multiplex PCR; TCRdb keeps only in-frame clonotypes and omits some of them. The sample lists roughly 1,100,000 clones; more than 60% were seen once. General observations from the study: Tissues were not sampled, only blood, and their repertoires likely differ. Sorted-subset samples were not fully sequenced, rarefaction indicated.

Germline V gives CDR1 SNHLY, CDR2 FYNNEI. The CDR3 is made up of 13 amino acids. The V end lost 7 bases, the J end lost 10 bases, and 14 bases lay between the germline ends. The sample holds one count of this clone. The antigen remains undetermined. This clonotype originated in a young man in good health. The chain has TRBV2 and TRBJ1-6; no reliable D call. Sequenced sample: memory CD4+ T cells sorted from blood. The subset is: CD45RA-negative fraction. Here the CDR3 DNA reads TGTGCCAGCACTCTCGTGGTCGTCTCACCCCTCCACTTT. Amino acid sequence: CASTLVVVSPLHF.